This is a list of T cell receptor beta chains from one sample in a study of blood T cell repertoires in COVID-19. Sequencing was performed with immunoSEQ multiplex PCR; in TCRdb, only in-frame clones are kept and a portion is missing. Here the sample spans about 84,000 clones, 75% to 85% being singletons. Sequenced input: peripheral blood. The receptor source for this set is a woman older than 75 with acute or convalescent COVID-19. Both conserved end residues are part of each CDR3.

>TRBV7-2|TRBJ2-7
CASSLASSGRTYEQYF
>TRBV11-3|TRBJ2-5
CASSFGVSGTEETQYF
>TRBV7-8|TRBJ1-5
CASSLATGVQPQHF
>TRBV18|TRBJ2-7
CASSTSGSYEQYF
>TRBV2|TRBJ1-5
CASSRDRAPFGPQHF
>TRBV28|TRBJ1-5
CASSRGGSQPQHF
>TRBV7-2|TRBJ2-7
CASSLVVGGVYEQYF
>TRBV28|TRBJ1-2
CASSPGQGLYYGYTF
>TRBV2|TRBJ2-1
CASSEIRGQEFF
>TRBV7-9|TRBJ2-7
CASSRSTGSVEQYF
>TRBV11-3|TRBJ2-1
CASSLEGANYNEQFF
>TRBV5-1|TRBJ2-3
CASSWGGAGVSGDTQYF
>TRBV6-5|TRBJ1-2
CASSRDREYGYTF
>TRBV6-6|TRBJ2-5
CASSRDRPYQETQYF
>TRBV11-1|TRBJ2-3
CASSLATGGTDTQYF
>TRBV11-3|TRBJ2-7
CASSPPPGTSEYEQYF
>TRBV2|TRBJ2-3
CASSEEAGGTDTQYF
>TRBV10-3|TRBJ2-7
CAISESVQGYEQYF
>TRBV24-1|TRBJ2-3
CATSDWGLAGELRNTQYF
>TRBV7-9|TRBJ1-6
CASSLEGISPLHF
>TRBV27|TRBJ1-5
CASSRGTDSNQPQHF
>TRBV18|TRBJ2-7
CASSPQLGQRTHEQYF
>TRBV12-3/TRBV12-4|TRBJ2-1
CASSLRPDRPQFF
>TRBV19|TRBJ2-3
CASRPGVSTDTQYF
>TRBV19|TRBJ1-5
CASSRGRGRDNQPQHF
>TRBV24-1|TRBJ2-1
CATSGLSWVGYNEQFF
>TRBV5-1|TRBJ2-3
CASRPLADSTDTQYF
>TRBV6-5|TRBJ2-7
CASSRGLASYEQYF
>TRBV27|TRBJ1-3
CASSSLRTGYSGNTIYF
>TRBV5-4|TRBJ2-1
CASSHVERARNEQFF
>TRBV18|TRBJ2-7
CASSPGGGFYEQYF
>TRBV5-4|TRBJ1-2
CASSTGQRLGYGYTF
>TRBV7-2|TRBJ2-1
CAIEPSGTHEQFF
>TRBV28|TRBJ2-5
CASSSSGRAGKTQYF
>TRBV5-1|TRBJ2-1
CASSLAGADNEQFF
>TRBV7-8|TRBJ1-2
CASSPGGQNYGYTF
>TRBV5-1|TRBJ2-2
CASSLGAGGALTGELFF
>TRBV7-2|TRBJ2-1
CASSLGVRGQFF
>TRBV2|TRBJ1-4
CASTADNGSEKLFF
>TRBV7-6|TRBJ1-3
CASSLAGRASGNTIYF
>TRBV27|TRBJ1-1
CASRRGLLNTEAFF
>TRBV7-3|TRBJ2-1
CASSSPGQGFLASYNEQFF
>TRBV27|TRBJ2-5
CASSSGTGGFKETQYF
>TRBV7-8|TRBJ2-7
CASSNRGLGEQYF
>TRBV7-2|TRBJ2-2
CASSLARADTGELFF
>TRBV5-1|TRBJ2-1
CASSEGARLAGGDEQFF
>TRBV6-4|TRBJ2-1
CASSELTSGRDEQFF
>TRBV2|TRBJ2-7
CASSPTGVRSYEQYF
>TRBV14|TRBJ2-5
CASSQRTGGQETQYF
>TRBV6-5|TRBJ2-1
CASGTSGTNEQFF
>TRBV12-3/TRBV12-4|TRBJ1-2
CASGGGGGGYTF
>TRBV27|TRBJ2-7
CASSPRLGLSGRQYF
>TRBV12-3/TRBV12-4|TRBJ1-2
CASRSTGGGGYTF
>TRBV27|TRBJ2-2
CASSFGGSHTGELFF
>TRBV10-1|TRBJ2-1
CARWRDREGNEQFF
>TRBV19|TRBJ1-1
CASSIFGDRVSFF
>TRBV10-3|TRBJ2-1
CAISEKSMTSGNNEQFF